The clone carrying this T cell receptor beta chain showed up just a few times. Its antigen remains unidentified. The record originates from a study of OX40 agonist ivuxolimab in advanced cancers. Findings of the study overall: Clonal expansion in partial responders at 0.1-3.0 mg/kg ranked among the lowest. It was also the case that some nonresponders had low normalized T-cell clonal expansion.

Only in-frame clones appear in the TCRdb table, and some are missing; sequencing was by immunoSEQ multiplex PCR. The profile shows tens of thousands of clones, 91% of them singletons. This CDR3 spans 13 amino acids. Germline-derived CDR1 and CDR2 are GTSNPN and SVGIG (reference sequence). The V gene lost 2 bases and the J gene lost 4 bases, with 8 bases spanning the gap. Patients had blood sampled at baseline and again on cycle 4 day 1 and cycle 7 day 1. This chain links TRBV30 with TRBJ2-2; D gene uncertain. The sample consisted of CD4+ or CD8+ T cells sorted from blood, taken in a trial of the OX40 agonist ivuxolimab. The source is an adult with an advanced solid tumor such as melanoma, head and neck, liver or kidney cancer. The CDR3 protein is CAWSRLLTGELFF. In DNA, the CDR3 is TGTGCCTGGAGTCGCCTTCTCACCGGGGAGCTGTTTTTT.